The rows below give T cell receptor beta chains drawn from one sample of a study of cytomegalovirus exposure and HLA in healthy donors. Sequencing used immunoSEQ multiplex PCR; TCRdb keeps in-frame clones, though not all of them. This table has more than 95,000 clones, around 86% appearing once. Material: PBMCs. These TCRs come from a woman aged 18-29 years in good health and CMV-seropositive. Both conserved end residues are part of each CDR3. A D gene is named only where the DNA matches it firmly. Part of the rows lack a size; the others show once, few, many or a class for expanded clones.

clone size	D gene	J gene	V gene	CDR3 protein	CDR3 DNA
.	.	TRBJ2-5	TRBV5-1	CASSPIDQETQYF	TGCGCCAGCAGCCCAATAGACCAAGAGACCCAGTACTTC
.	.	TRBJ1-5	TRBV10-3	CAITRDFNQPQHF	TGTGCCATCACCAGGGACTTCAATCAGCCCCAGCATTTT
once	TRBD1	TRBJ2-7	TRBV28	CASSTLQGAGEQYF	TGTGCCAGCAGTACCCTACAGGGGGCGGGGGAGCAGTACTTC
.	TRBD2	TRBJ2-7	TRBV6-1	CASSDIGTSGFLQYF	TGTGCCAGCAGTGATATCGGGACTAGCGGGTTTTTGCAGTACTTC
once	TRBD1	TRBJ2-5	TRBV28	CASSSVGTGLQETQYF	TGTGCCAGCAGTTCCGTTGGGACAGGGCTTCAAGAGACCCAGTACTTC
once	.	TRBJ2-4	TRBV11-2	CASTPSKNIQYF	TGTGCCAGCACCCCCAGTAAAAACATTCAGTACTTC
once	TRBD1	TRBJ2-7	TRBV19	CASSIGGRGYEQYF	TGTGCCAGTAGTATAGGGGGCAGGGGGTACGAGCAGTACTTC
.	.	TRBJ2-7	TRBV19	CASREGEGYEQYF	TGTGCCAGTAGGGAGGGTGAGGGTTACGAGCAGTACTTC
.	TRBD1	TRBJ2-7	TRBV29-1	CSVRQGAAYEQYF	TGCAGCGTGCGCCAGGGGGCCGCCTACGAGCAGTACTTC
.	.	TRBJ2-2	TRBV28	CASSSPTSRDKNTGELFF	TGTGCCAGCAGTTCCCCCACTTCACGGGACAAAAACACCGGGGAGCTGTTTTTT
.	TRBD2	TRBJ2-1	TRBV29-1	CSVEPGGYNEQFF	TGCAGCGTTGAACCGGGGGGATACAATGAGCAGTTCTTC
.	TRBD1	TRBJ2-3	TRBV6-1	CASSEADRISTDTQYF	TGTGCCAGCAGTGAAGCGGACAGGATTAGCACAGATACGCAGTATTTT
.	.	TRBJ2-3	TRBV6-5	CASSSRTDTQYF	TGTGCCAGCAGTTCCAGGACAGATACGCAGTATTTT
.	TRBD2	TRBJ2-1	TRBV5-4	CASSSQAGNEQFF	TGTGCCAGCAGCTCTCAAGCGGGAAATGAGCAGTTCTTC
.	.	TRBJ2-7	TRBV19	CASSIAARSSYEQYF	TGTGCCAGTAGTATAGCGGCCCGGAGCTCCTACGAGCAGTACTTC
.	TRBD2	TRBJ2-1	TRBV6-1	CASSEEPIGYGRDEQFF	TGTGCCAGCAGTGAAGAGCCCATCGGGTACGGGAGGGATGAGCAGTTCTTC
once	TRBD2	TRBJ2-7	TRBV6-5	CASKRLAGPYEQYF	TGTGCCAGCAAACGACTAGCGGGTCCCTACGAGCAGTACTTC
.	.	TRBJ2-7	TRBV28	CASSYTGTSYEQYF	TGTGCCAGCAGTTATACAGGGACCTCCTACGAGCAGTACTTC
.	.	TRBJ1-4	TRBV7-6	CASSLSLGATNEKLFF	TGTGCCAGCAGCTTAAGTCTAGGGGCAACTAATGAAAAACTGTTTTTT
once	TRBD1	TRBJ2-7	TRBV4-1	CASSQPGQGRTREQYF	TGCGCCAGCAGCCAACCCGGACAGGGGCGAACTCGCGAGCAGTACTTC
few	TRBD1	TRBJ1-1	TRBV29-1	CSVRDGGQYTEAFF	TGCAGCGTTCGTGATGGGGGACAGTACACTGAAGCTTTCTTT
.	.	TRBJ2-7	TRBV5-1	CASSLTPEISYEQYF	TGCGCCAGCAGCTTGACTCCCGAGATCTCCTACGAGCAGTACTTC
.	.	TRBJ1-2	TRBV7-9	CASSSQGPLGYTF	TGTGCCAGCAGCTCACAGGGTCCCCTCGGCTACACCTTC
.	.	TRBJ2-1	TRBV7-7	CASSRSQGVRYNEQFF	TGTGCTAGCAGCAGATCCCAAGGGGTGCGGTACAATGAGCAGTTCTTC
.	TRBD1	TRBJ1-6	TRBV7-9	CASSLGDRSSYNSPLHF	TGTGCCAGCAGCTTAGGGGACAGGAGCTCCTATAATTCACCCCTCCACTTT